This passage covers 32 T cell receptor beta chains from one sample sequenced in a study of human T cells and chemical hapten exposure. Time point meaning: pre-sensitization, week 0. The treatment is: therapeutic diphenylcyclopropenone sensitization with weekly scalp DPC. Via MiXCR, TCRdb re-called the RACE reads, giving one row per CDR3 protein. The table records 80,000 to 100,000 distinct CDR3 sequences, 9.6% of them present only once. The sequencing here drew on whole blood, taken in connection with sensitization to the hapten diphenylcyclopropenone (DPC). These receptors were obtained from a middle-aged woman with alopecia areata. Some clones in this sample may be carry-over from other donors' samples.

Ten or more counts support this clonotype. Here the CDR3 reads CASSPLTNSPLHF. CDR3 DNA sequence: TGTGCCAGCTCACCACTAACTAATTCACCCCTCCACTTT. The gene calls are TRBV18 and TRBJ1-6; D unresolved. The V end was cut by 1 base, the J end by 6 bases, with 4 bases between. This CDR3 spans 13 amino acids. Germline V gene data show CDR1 as KGHSH and CDR2 as LQKENI. Based on the CDR3 plus reference TRBV18 and TRBJ1-6, the full variable domain is NAGVMQNPRHLVRRRGQEARLRCSPMKGHSHVYWYRQLPEEGLKFMVYLQKENIIDESGMPKERFSAEFPKEGPSILRIQQVVRGDSAAYFCASSPLTNSPLHFGNGTRLTVT.

The V call is TRBV5-1, the J call TRBJ2-2, with a possible D match to TRBD2 (6 bases). The germline V gene has CDR1 SGHRS and CDR2 YFSETQ. The CDR3 sequence is 16 residues long. V was clipped by 4 bases and J by 1 base, with 14 bases between them. In DNA, the CDR3 is TGCGCCAGCAGCGGGACTGCCTGGGTGAACACCGGGGAGCTGTTTTTT. Protein product: CASSGTAWVNTGELFF. The variable domain in full, completed from reference TRBV5-1 and TRBJ2-2, reads KAGVTQTPRYLIKTRGQQVTLSCSPISGHRSVSWYQQTPGQGLQFLFEYFSETQRNKGNFPGRFSGRQFSNSRSEMNVSTLELGDSALYLCASSGTAWVNTGELFFGEGSRLTVL.

The chain recombines TRBV19 with TRBJ1-1; D not certain. V shed 7 bases and J shed 3 bases, with 24 bases lying between them. The V gene's germline CDR1 is LNHDA and CDR2 SQIVND (reference sequence). The length of the CDR3 is 17 residues. Written as DNA, the CDR3 is TGTGCCAGTACACATCACCCCCGGGTACGCGTGTACACTGAAGCTTTCTTT. It encodes CASTHHPRVRVYTEAFF.

This clonotype was counted ten times or more. The gene calls are TRBV6-5 and TRBJ1-3, with 10 bases identical to TRBD1. The CDR3 is 19 amino acids. The V gene's germline CDR1 is MNHEY and CDR2 SVGAGI. J lost 1 base, V lost 0 bases, and 9 bases had no gene match. Here the CDR3 DNA reads TGTGCCAGCAGTTACTCGTGGACGGGACAGGGGCCTTCTGGAAACACCATATATTTT. This gives the protein CASSYSWTGQGPSGNTIYF.

This clonotype has only a few counts. The CDR3 nucleotides are TGTGCCAGCGACGGACAGGGGCATTATAATTCACCCCTCCACTTT. Residues: CASDGQGHYNSPLHF. V gene TRBV2 combines with J gene TRBJ1-6; 9 nucleotides align to TRBD1. CDR3 length: 15 residues. Trimming at V came to 8 bases and at J to 4 bases, leaving 6 bases not matched to a gene. Germline-derived CDR1 and CDR2 are SNHLY and FYNNEI. Together with reference TRBV2 and TRBJ1-6, the CDR3 gives the full variable domain: EPEVTQTPSHQVTQMGQEVILRCVPISNHLYFYWYRQILGQKVEFLVSFYNNEISEKSEIFDDQFSVERPDGSNFTLKIRSTKLEDSAMYFCASDGQGHYNSPLHFGNGTRLTVT.

This clonotype was seen ten or more times. The chain links TRBV6-5 to TRBJ1-1, with a possible D match to TRBD1 (5 bases). Per the germline V gene, CDR1 is MNHEY and CDR2 is SVGAGI. The ends were cut back, 2 bases at V and 0 bases at J, with 10 bases in the middle. CDR3 length: 15 residues. CDR3 in DNA: TGTGCCAGCAGTTACGGGGCGACGTTGAACACTGAAGCTTTCTTT. Amino acids: CASSYGATLNTEAFF.

This clonotype was recorded at least ten times. The J gene is TRBJ2-5, the V gene TRBV6-2 or TRBV6-3; TRBD2 is a possible D gene (5 bases). This CDR3 has 13 amino acids. CDR1 and CDR2 (germline): MNHEY, SVGEGT. V was cut by 4 bases and J by 3 bases, with 9 bases left in between. DNA of the CDR3: TGTGCCAGCAGTTCACTCGGGGAAGAGACCCAGTACTTC. It translates to CASSSLGEETQYF.

The chain has TRBV3-1 and TRBJ1-2; weak D call: TRBD1 (5 bases). CDR3 size: 13 residues. Trimming removed 4 bases at V and 4 bases at J, with 10 bases between. Per germline, CDR1 LGHDT and CDR2 YNNKEL (reference sequence). The CDR3 protein is CASSPRESYGYTF. The CDR3 nucleotides are TGTGCCAGCAGCCCCAGGGAGAGCTATGGCTACACCTTC.

This clonotype was recorded at least ten times. V is TRBV28 and J is TRBJ2-5; maybe TRBD2 (6 bases). The germline CDR1 and CDR2 sequences are MDHEN and SYDVKM. The CDR3 is 16 amino acids. Between the trimmed V and J ends, which lost 4 bases and 5 bases, there was a span of 20 bases. The CDR3 loop is CASSSHRDSSGETQYF. DNA of the CDR3: TGTGCCAGCAGTTCCCATCGGGACTCTTCGGGGGAGACCCAGTACTTC. Using reference TRBV28 and TRBJ2-5 for the parts outside the CDR3, the full variable domain is DVKVTQSSRYLVKRTGEKVFLECVQDMDHENMFWYRQDPGLGLRLIYFSYDVKMKEKGDIPEGYSVSREKKERFSLILESASTNQTSMYLCASSSHRDSSGETQYFGPGTRLLVL.

This clonotype was detected many times. The chain recombines TRBV5-1 with TRBJ2-3, with D hard to call. V shed 0 bases and J shed 4 bases, with 24 bases lying between them. The germline V gene has CDR1 SGHRS and CDR2 YFSETQ. The CDR3 has 19 residues. The CDR3 sequence is CASSLESQVGVYGADTQYF. CDR3 sequence (DNA): TGCGCCAGCAGCTTGGAATCCCAGGTCGGCGTATATGGGGCAGATACGCAGTATTTT.

There are many counts of this clonotype. The V and J genes are TRBV6-2 or TRBV6-3 and TRBJ1-5; D may be TRBD1 (6 bases). The CDR3 consists of 16 residues. Trimming took off 6 bases at V and 11 bases at J, with 26 bases between the two ends. The germline gives CDR1 MNHEY, CDR2 SVGEGT. The CDR3, as DNA: TGTGCCAGCAGCCCCCATCGGGGGGGGGCCGTGATGACCCAGCATTTT. It codes for CASSPHRGGAVMTQHF.

V is TRBV2 and J is TRBJ1-4, with TRBD1 matching over 7 bases. CDR1 SNHLY and CDR2 FYNNEI come from the germline V gene. This CDR3 region has 14 residues. Trimming at V came to 3 bases and at J to 4 bases, leaving 2 bases not matched to a gene. The DNA of the CDR3 is TGTGCCAGCAGTGATGGGACAGATAATGAAAAACTGTTTTTT. It translates to CASSDGTDNEKLFF.

This clonotype was detected a few times. The chain recombines TRBV3-1 with TRBJ2-3, with 7 positions matching TRBD1. V shed 5 bases, J shed 4 bases, and the junction held 3 bases outside the gene matches. CDR1 LGHDT and CDR2 YNNKEL come from the germline V gene (reference sequence). There are 13 residues in the CDR3. DNA for the CDR3: TGTGCCAGCAGCGACAGGGAGCCAGATACGCAGTATTTT. Translation: CASSDREPDTQYF.

This clonotype was detected a few times. CDR3 sequence: CAWSRDSPLHF. The CDR3 DNA follows: TGTGCCTGGAGTAGGGATTCACCCCTCCACTTT. The V and J genes are TRBV30 and TRBJ1-6; no reliable D call. V was shortened by 2 bases and J by 8 bases, with 4 bases between the two germline ends. This CDR3 has 11 amino acids. CDR1 is GTSNPN, CDR2 SVGIG, per germline (reference sequence).

This clonotype occurred many times. The chain combines TRBV29-1 with TRBJ1-5; 9 bases are a match to TRBD1. This CDR3 has 15 residues. The trim removed 6 bases at V and 3 bases at J, leaving 9 bases unmatched. The germline CDR1 and CDR2 sequences are SQVTM and ANQGSEA. This CDR3 reads CSVLLQGADNQPQHF. DNA for the CDR3: TGCAGCGTCCTATTACAGGGGGCTGACAATCAGCCCCAGCATTTT.

The rearrangement links TRBV20-1 to TRBJ2-5; 11 bases are shared with TRBD2. V lost 4 bases to trimming and J lost 0 bases; unmatched junction nucleotides: 13. The CDR3 is made up of 18 amino acids. CDR1 and CDR2 from the germline V gene are DFQATT and SNEGSKA (reference sequence). The CDR3 DNA reads TGCAGTGCTAACCCTATTAGCGGGGGGGTTACACACCAAGAGACCCAGTACTTC. As protein: CSANPISGGVTHQETQYF.

This clonotype was picked up many times. The gene calls are TRBV6-5 and TRBJ2-3; weak D call: TRBD2 (5 bases). Trimming stripped 5 bases from V and 2 bases from J, with 17 bases between. The CDR3 totals 16 residues. Per the germline V gene, CDR1 is MNHEY and CDR2 is SVGAGI. CDR3 region: CASSMTGGLLTDTQYF. As DNA, the CDR3 is TGTGCCAGCAGTATGACTGGAGGACTCCTCACAGATACGCAGTATTTT.

This clonotype was picked up many times. The CDR3 loop reads CASSRTAGSYEQYF. As DNA, the CDR3 is TGTGCCAGCAGCCGGACAGCCGGCTCCTACGAGCAGTACTTC. The V gene is TRBV12-3 or TRBV12-4, the J gene TRBJ2-7, with TRBD1 as a possible D gene (6 bases). V lost 6 bases and J 0 bases, leaving 12 bases between the germline ends. CDR3 size: 14 residues.

This chain uses TRBV20-1 with TRBJ1-1; D gene uncertain. Germline V gene data show CDR1 as DFQATT and CDR2 as SNEGSKA (reference sequence). The V end lost 1 base, the J end lost 0 bases, and 6 bases lay between the germline ends. The CDR3 totals 13 residues. This CDR3 is CSARGSLNTEAFF. The DNA for the CDR3 is TGCAGTGCTAGAGGTAGTCTGAACACTGAAGCTTTCTTT.

This clonotype was picked up many times. A read error may account for a junction end that differs from germline. The chain combines TRBV7-7 with TRBJ2-5; 8 nucleotides align to TRBD2. The length of the CDR3 is 15 residues. The V gene's germline CDR1 is SSHAT and CDR2 FNYEAQ (reference sequence). As DNA, the CDR3 is TGTGCTAGCAGCTTAACGGGGGGGCCGGGTGAGACCCAGTACTTC. Encoded protein: CASSLTGGPGETQYF.

This clonotype was observed many times. The V and J genes are TRBV6-5 and TRBJ1-2; D is unresolved. CDR1 and CDR2 from the germline V gene are MNHEY and SVGAGI. The CDR3 has 13 residues. Trimming removed 10 bases at V and 2 bases at J, with 14 bases between. CDR3 protein: CATKEDGNYGYTF. The DNA for the CDR3 is TGTGCCACCAAGGAAGATGGAAACTATGGCTACACCTTC.

The chain employs TRBV3-1 and TRBJ2-2, with TRBD1 as a possible D gene (5 bases). CDR1 and CDR2 from the germline V gene are LGHDT and YNNKEL (reference sequence). This CDR3 spans 15 amino acids. Between the trimmed V and J ends, which lost 2 bases and 4 bases, there was a span of 11 bases. CDR3 coding DNA: TGTGCCAGCAGCCAAAAAGGGGCCCGCACCGGGGAGCTGTTTTTT. It is translated as CASSQKGARTGELFF.

This clonotype has more than one count but fewer than ten. The chain is built from TRBV7-2 and TRBJ2-5, with 11 bases aligning to TRBD2. V dropped 3 bases and J dropped 7; count of bases not matched to a gene: 7. Germline loops: CDR1 SGHTA, CDR2 FQGNSA. The CDR3 contains 15 residues. CDR3: CASSFVAGGLGTQYF. In DNA, the CDR3 is TGTGCCAGCAGCTTCGTAGCGGGGGGGCTGGGGACCCAGTACTTC.

The J gene is TRBJ2-3, the V gene TRBV30, with a tentative D call TRBD1 (5 bases). The germline V and J ends were trimmed by 2 bases and 4 bases, with 13 bases remaining between them. CDR1 and CDR2 from the germline V gene are GTSNPN and SVGIG (reference sequence). CDR3 length: 14 amino acids. The CDR3 region is CAWSRQLLADTQYF. The CDR3 nucleotides are TGTGCCTGGAGTCGACAGCTTTTGGCAGATACGCAGTATTTT.

The rearrangement joins TRBV6-2 or TRBV6-3 to TRBJ2-1; D is unclear. CDR3 length: 12 residues. The V end was cut by 2 bases, the J end by 8 bases, with 7 bases between. Germline V gene lookup returns CDR1 MNHEY and CDR2 SVGEGT. The chain's CDR3 is CASSYNGYEQFF. The CDR3 coding sequence is TGTGCCAGCAGTTACAACGGTTATGAGCAGTTCTTC.

In regard to this clonotype: This may be a read error, as it is one base from a much larger clone. This sequence joins TRBV29-1 and TRBJ2-2; 10 bases are a match to TRBD1. This CDR3 contains 14 residues. Looked up from germline, CDR1 is SQVTM and CDR2 is ANQGSEA. CDR3 sequence: CGVGTGVNTGELFF. The CDR3 coding sequence is TGCGGCGTTGGGACAGGGGTGAACACCGGGGAGCTGTTTTTT.

The rearrangement uses TRBV3-1 and TRBJ1-3; TRBD1 aligns across 9 bases. CDR1 and CDR2 (germline): LGHDT, YNNKEL (reference sequence). V gave up 7 bases and J gave up 0 bases; unmatched junction bases: 7. The CDR3 sequence is 16 residues long. The CDR3: CASTSRDRVSGNTIYF. The CDR3 bases are TGTGCCAGCACCTCACGGGACAGGGTCTCTGGAAACACCATATATTTT.

This clonotype was seen once. A much larger clone lies one base from this, so it may be a read error. The chain links TRBV13 to TRBJ1-4; D is possibly TRBD1 (5 bases). Germline V gives CDR1 PRHDT, CDR2 FYEKMQ (reference sequence). CDR3 length: 14 residues. V was cut by 5 bases and J by 5 bases, with 12 bases left in between. CDR3 bases: TGTGCCAGCAGCCTACGGGGCCCCAATGAAAAACTGTTTTTT. It translates to CASSLRGPNEKLFF.

Comment on this clonotype: Being one base from a much bigger clone, this may be a read error. CDR3: CASSESNRGVAFF. The CDR3, as DNA: TGTGCCAGCAGTGAATCCAATAGGGGGGTAGCTTTCTTT. The gene calls are TRBV2 and TRBJ1-1, with D perhaps matching TRBD1 (6 bases). This CDR3 is built from 13 residues. V dropped 2 bases and J dropped 10 bases, with 14 bases sitting between them. Germline CDR1 reads SNHLY; CDR2 reads FYNNEI.

This clonotype was seen ten or more times. The rearrangement joins TRBV4-1 to TRBJ1-5; 9 nucleotides line up with TRBD1. With V trimmed by 0 bases and J by 1 base, 4 bases remained unmatched. Germline V CDR1 and CDR2: MGHRA, YSYEKL. There are 17 residues in the CDR3. The CDR3 loop is CASSQDLGQGSNQPQHF. CDR3 bases: TGCGCCAGCAGCCAAGATTTGGGACAGGGAAGCAATCAGCCCCAGCATTTT.

This clonotype was counted ten times or more. The chain carries TRBV20-1 and TRBJ1-2; no clear D gene. In germline, CDR1 is DFQATT, CDR2 SNEGSKA (reference sequence). Trimming removed 0 bases at V and 5 bases at J, with 13 bases between. The CDR3 runs to 14 residues. The CDR3 sequence: CSAREVPYGYGYTF. In nucleotides, the CDR3 is TGCAGTGCTAGAGAGGTCCCGTATGGTTATGGCTACACCTTC.

V and J are TRBV29-1 and TRBJ1-4; D unclear. CDR3 length: 10 residues. In germline, CDR1 is SQVTM, CDR2 ANQGSEA. V was pared by 6 bases and J by 8 bases, with 7 bases between. This CDR3 reads CSVGNEKLFF. The CDR3 DNA follows: TGCAGCGTCGGAAACGAAAAACTGTTTTTT. The full variable domain, in which reference TRBV29-1 and TRBJ1-4 provide the parts outside the CDR3, is SAVISQKPSRDICQRGTSLTIQCQVDSQVTMMFWYRQQPGQSLTLIATANQGSEATYESGFVIDKFPISRPNLTFSTLTVSNMSPEDSSIYLCSVGNEKLFFGSGTQLSVL.